This T cell receptor beta chain was sequenced for a study of technical replicates of blood from several donors. This clone was recorded only once. With 4 bases removed from V and 3 bases from J, the gap between germline ends came to 10 bases. This CDR3 is 13 amino acids long. CDR1 and CDR2 (germline): LNHDA, SQIVND (reference sequence). TCRdb keeps only in-frame clones here, not all; method: immunoSEQ multiplex PCR. Counted here are around 76,000 clones, 95% to 98% occurring once; the ten biggest clones make up approximately 0.21%. The sequenced sample consisted of T cells isolated from PBMCs. The TCR sequence derives from a human donor in good health. The chain has TRBV19 and TRBJ2-7; possible D gene TRBD1, 5 bases. The CDR3 here is CASSTGIYYEQYF. DNA for the CDR3: TGTGCCAGTAGTACAGGGATCTACTACGAGCAGTACTTC. The full variable domain, completed using reference TRBV19 and TRBJ2-7, is DGGITQSPKYLFRKEGQNVTLSCEQNLNHDAMYWYRQDPGQGLRLIYYSQIVNDFQKGDIAEGYSVSREKKESFPLTVTSAQKNPTAFYLCASSTGIYYEQYFGPGTRLTVT.